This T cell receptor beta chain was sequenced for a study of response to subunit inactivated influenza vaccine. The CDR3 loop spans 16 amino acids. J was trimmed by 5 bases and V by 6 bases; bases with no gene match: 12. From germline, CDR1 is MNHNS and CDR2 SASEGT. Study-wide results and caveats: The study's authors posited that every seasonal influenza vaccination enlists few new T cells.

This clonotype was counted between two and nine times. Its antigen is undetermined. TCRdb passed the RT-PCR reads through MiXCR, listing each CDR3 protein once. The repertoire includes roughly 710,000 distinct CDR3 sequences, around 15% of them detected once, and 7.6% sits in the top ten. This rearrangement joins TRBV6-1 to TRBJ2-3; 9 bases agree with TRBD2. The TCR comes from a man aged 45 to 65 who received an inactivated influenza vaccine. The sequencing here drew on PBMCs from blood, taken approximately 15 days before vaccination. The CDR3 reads CASSPYTGLAGDTQYF. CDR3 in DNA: TGTGCCAGCAGCCCATATACGGGACTAGCCGGAGATACGCAGTATTTT.